This is a list of T cell receptor beta chains from one sample in a study of cytomegalovirus exposure and HLA in healthy donors. The table came from immunoSEQ multiplex PCR; TCRdb's copy has only in-frame clones and leaves some out. The data contain approximately 190,000 clones, around 78% of them singletons. Source material: PBMCs. The receptors come from a woman in her twenties or thirties in good health and CMV-seropositive. The CDR3 runs from the conserved cysteine through the conserved F or W. Fields, in order: D gene, CDR3 length, J gene, V gene, clone size, CDR3 protein, CDR3 DNA. D genes are given only for firm matches. Clone size is given for some rows only: seen once, a few or many times, or a class if the clone is expanded.

d_call: .
cdr3_length: 14
j_call: TRBJ2-1
v_call: TRBV4-2
clone_size: .
cdr3_aa: CASSQSSSSDEQFF
cdr3_nt: TGTGCCAGCAGCCAATCCTCTAGCTCTGATGAGCAGTTCTTC

d_call: .
cdr3_length: 12
j_call: TRBJ1-1
v_call: TRBV4-1
clone_size: .
cdr3_aa: CASSNRGNEAFF
cdr3_nt: TGCGCCAGTTCCAATAGGGGGAATGAAGCTTTCTTT

d_call: TRBD1
cdr3_length: 15
j_call: TRBJ2-1
v_call: TRBV5-4
clone_size: .
cdr3_aa: CASSSRQGAANEQFF
cdr3_nt: TGTGCCAGCAGCTCCCGACAGGGGGCGGCTAATGAGCAGTTCTTC

d_call: .
cdr3_length: 15
j_call: TRBJ1-2
v_call: TRBV6-1
clone_size: few
cdr3_aa: CASSEALSRDYGYTF
cdr3_nt: TGTGCCAGCAGTGAAGCCCTCTCCCGGGACTATGGCTACACCTTC

d_call: TRBD2
cdr3_length: 15
j_call: TRBJ2-4
v_call: TRBV7-2
clone_size: once
cdr3_aa: CASSPLAGAKNIQYF
cdr3_nt: TGTGCCAGCAGCCCGCTAGCGGGAGCCAAAAACATTCAGTACTTC

d_call: .
cdr3_length: 12
j_call: TRBJ1-2
v_call: TRBV25-1
clone_size: .
cdr3_aa: CASGGRKYGYTF
cdr3_nt: TGTGCCAGCGGAGGACGTAAATATGGCTACACCTTC

d_call: TRBD1
cdr3_length: 14
j_call: TRBJ1-2
v_call: TRBV13
clone_size: .
cdr3_aa: CASSLGDREYGYTF
cdr3_nt: TGTGCCAGCAGCTTAGGGGACAGGGAGTATGGCTACACCTTC

d_call: .
cdr3_length: 12
j_call: TRBJ1-2
v_call: TRBV30
clone_size: .
cdr3_aa: CAWSKGGRGYTF
cdr3_nt: TGTGCCTGGAGTAAAGGGGGTCGGGGCTACACCTTC

d_call: .
cdr3_length: 15
j_call: TRBJ2-7
v_call: TRBV4-2
clone_size: .
cdr3_aa: CASSQEMELSYEQYF
cdr3_nt: TGTGCCAGCAGCCAAGAGATGGAGCTCTCCTACGAGCAGTACTTC

d_call: .
cdr3_length: 16
j_call: TRBJ2-5
v_call: TRBV2
clone_size: .
cdr3_aa: CASNIQVETLQETQYF
cdr3_nt: TGTGCCAGCAATATACAGGTGGAGACCTTACAAGAGACCCAGTACTTC

d_call: .
cdr3_length: 15
j_call: TRBJ2-3
v_call: TRBV15
clone_size: .
cdr3_aa: CATSVRDIRTDTQYF
cdr3_nt: TGTGCCACCAGCGTCCGGGACATTCGCACAGATACGCAGTATTTT

d_call: TRBD1
cdr3_length: 14
j_call: TRBJ2-1
v_call: TRBV5-1
clone_size: .
cdr3_aa: CASSFRGQGDEQFF
cdr3_nt: TGCGCCAGCAGCTTCAGGGGACAGGGCGATGAGCAGTTCTTC

d_call: TRBD2
cdr3_length: 14
j_call: TRBJ2-1
v_call: TRBV5-1
clone_size: .
cdr3_aa: CASSRASGGAEQFF
cdr3_nt: TGCGCCAGCAGCAGAGCTAGCGGGGGGGCAGAGCAGTTCTTC

d_call: .
cdr3_length: 16
j_call: TRBJ1-2
v_call: TRBV11-3
clone_size: once
cdr3_aa: CASSWRAIPPNYGYTF
cdr3_nt: TGTGCCAGCAGCTGGAGGGCAATCCCCCCTAACTATGGCTACACCTTC

d_call: TRBD1
cdr3_length: 15
j_call: TRBJ2-5
v_call: TRBV29-1
clone_size: .
cdr3_aa: CSVEDNGQGFGEQYF
cdr3_nt: TGCAGCGTTGAAGATAACGGACAGGGGTTTGGAGAGCAGTACTTC

d_call: TRBD2
cdr3_length: 16
j_call: TRBJ2-7
v_call: TRBV5-6
clone_size: .
cdr3_aa: CASSLEGSGRAYEQYF
cdr3_nt: TGTGCCAGCAGCTTGGAAGGATCCGGGAGGGCCTACGAGCAGTACTTC

d_call: TRBD1
cdr3_length: 15
j_call: TRBJ1-2
v_call: TRBV4-2
clone_size: .
cdr3_aa: CASSSRTGGSYGYTF
cdr3_nt: TGTGCCAGCAGCTCCCGGACAGGGGGCTCCTATGGCTACACCTTC

d_call: .
cdr3_length: 14
j_call: TRBJ1-5
v_call: TRBV6-6
clone_size: .
cdr3_aa: CASFRGWGNQPQHF
cdr3_nt: TGTGCCAGCTTTCGAGGTTGGGGCAATCAGCCCCAGCATTTT

d_call: .
cdr3_length: 13
j_call: TRBJ1-1
v_call: TRBV5-8
clone_size: once
cdr3_aa: CASSLDPSGRAFF
cdr3_nt: TGTGCCAGCAGCTTGGATCCCTCCGGGAGAGCTTTCTTT

d_call: .
cdr3_length: 15
j_call: TRBJ2-3
v_call: TRBV25-1
clone_size: .
cdr3_aa: CASSDPSPSTDTQYF
cdr3_nt: TGTGCCAGCAGTGATCCTTCCCCGTCCACAGATACGCAGTATTTT

d_call: .
cdr3_length: 14
j_call: TRBJ1-4
v_call: TRBV10-1
clone_size: .
cdr3_aa: CASSSGTPNEKLFF
cdr3_nt: TGCGCCAGCAGTTCCGGGACACCTAATGAAAAACTGTTTTTT

d_call: .
cdr3_length: 14
j_call: TRBJ1-1
v_call: TRBV18
clone_size: .
cdr3_aa: CASSPLQGISEAFF
cdr3_nt: TGTGCCAGCTCACCGCTACAGGGTATTAGTGAAGCTTTCTTT

d_call: TRBD1
cdr3_length: 15
j_call: TRBJ1-2
v_call: TRBV5-4
clone_size: .
cdr3_aa: CASSPSSDRVDGYTF
cdr3_nt: TGTGCCAGCAGCCCGTCTTCGGACAGGGTCGATGGCTACACCTTC

d_call: .
cdr3_length: 14
j_call: TRBJ1-2
v_call: TRBV5-1
clone_size: .
cdr3_aa: CASRLELGSYGYTF
cdr3_nt: TGCGCCAGTCGCCTCGAGCTGGGCAGCTATGGCTACACCTTC

d_call: TRBD2
cdr3_length: 16
j_call: TRBJ2-3
v_call: TRBV18
clone_size: once
cdr3_aa: CASSPPRGRATDTQYF
cdr3_nt: TGTGCCAGCTCACCCCCCCGAGGGAGGGCCACAGATACGCAGTATTTT

d_call: TRBD1
cdr3_length: 14
j_call: TRBJ1-1
v_call: TRBV4-1
clone_size: .
cdr3_aa: CASSQGQGTTEAFF
cdr3_nt: TGCGCCAGCAGCCAAGGACAGGGGACCACTGAAGCTTTCTTT

d_call: TRBD2
cdr3_length: 15
j_call: TRBJ2-1
v_call: TRBV19
clone_size: .
cdr3_aa: CASSIERGALNEQFF
cdr3_nt: TGTGCCAGTAGTATTGAGCGGGGAGCCCTCAATGAGCAGTTCTTC

d_call: .
cdr3_length: 15
j_call: TRBJ2-1
v_call: TRBV28
clone_size: .
cdr3_aa: CASSPYPLGRNEQFF
cdr3_nt: TGTGCCAGCAGCCCCTACCCACTCGGGAGAAATGAGCAGTTCTTC

d_call: TRBD2
cdr3_length: 16
j_call: TRBJ2-3
v_call: TRBV7-8
clone_size: .
cdr3_aa: CASSERRLASSDTQYF
cdr3_nt: TGTGCCAGCAGTGAGAGGCGACTAGCGAGTTCAGATACGCAGTATTTT

d_call: TRBD1
cdr3_length: 13
j_call: TRBJ1-2
v_call: TRBV6-1
clone_size: .
cdr3_aa: CASEDREINGYTF
cdr3_nt: TGTGCCAGCGAAGACAGGGAAATTAATGGCTACACCTTC

d_call: TRBD1
cdr3_length: 15
j_call: TRBJ2-7
v_call: TRBV28
clone_size: few
cdr3_aa: CASSSPPGQGDEQYF
cdr3_nt: TGTGCCAGCAGTTCCCCTCCGGGACAGGGTGACGAGCAGTACTTC

d_call: .
cdr3_length: 13
j_call: TRBJ1-5
v_call: TRBV2
clone_size: .
cdr3_aa: CASSYRGNQPQHF
cdr3_nt: TGTGCCAGCAGTTACAGGGGCAATCAGCCCCAGCATTTT

d_call: TRBD2
cdr3_length: 15
j_call: TRBJ2-7
v_call: TRBV28
clone_size: .
cdr3_aa: CASTRLAGGSYEQYF
cdr3_nt: TGTGCCAGCACCAGACTAGCGGGGGGTAGCTACGAGCAGTACTTC

d_call: .
cdr3_length: 16
j_call: TRBJ1-1
v_call: TRBV9
clone_size: .
cdr3_aa: CASSVAPAGRGTEAFF
cdr3_nt: TGTGCCAGCAGCGTAGCTCCGGCGGGGCGGGGCACTGAAGCTTTCTTT

d_call: .
cdr3_length: 11
j_call: TRBJ1-1
v_call: TRBV6-6
clone_size: .
cdr3_aa: CASTSQRKAFF
cdr3_nt: TGTGCCAGCACCTCACAGAGAAAAGCTTTCTTT

d_call: TRBD1
cdr3_length: 18
j_call: TRBJ1-4
v_call: TRBV25-1
clone_size: .
cdr3_aa: CASSALARQGDWDEKLFF
cdr3_nt: TGTGCCAGCAGTGCCCTAGCCCGACAGGGGGACTGGGATGAAAAACTGTTTTTT

d_call: .
cdr3_length: 16
j_call: TRBJ2-7
v_call: TRBV4-3
clone_size: .
cdr3_aa: CASSQDSTSNSYEQYF
cdr3_nt: TGCGCCAGCAGCCAAGACAGTACCTCCAACTCCTACGAGCAGTACTTC

d_call: TRBD2
cdr3_length: 17
j_call: TRBJ2-2
v_call: TRBV4-3
clone_size: .
cdr3_aa: CASSQDSGLMNTGELFF
cdr3_nt: TGCGCCAGCAGCCAAGATTCGGGACTAATGAACACCGGGGAGCTGTTTTTT

d_call: TRBD1
cdr3_length: 14
j_call: TRBJ1-2
v_call: TRBV6-5
clone_size: .
cdr3_aa: CASSDSGTGVGYTF
cdr3_nt: TGTGCCAGCAGTGACTCCGGGACAGGGGTCGGCTACACCTTC

d_call: .
cdr3_length: 16
j_call: TRBJ1-4
v_call: TRBV7-6
clone_size: .
cdr3_aa: CASSLVGPGLSEKLFF
cdr3_nt: TGTGCCAGCAGCTTAGTTGGTCCGGGACTTTCGGAAAAACTGTTTTTT

d_call: .
cdr3_length: 11
j_call: TRBJ2-7
v_call: TRBV29-1
clone_size: .
cdr3_aa: CSVRTDYEQYF
cdr3_nt: TGCAGCGTTCGGACAGACTACGAGCAGTACTTC

d_call: .
cdr3_length: 15
j_call: TRBJ2-5
v_call: TRBV30
clone_size: once
cdr3_aa: CAWSPLGGKWGTQYF
cdr3_nt: TGTGCCTGGAGTCCCCTAGGGGGAAAGTGGGGGACCCAGTACTTC

d_call: TRBD2
cdr3_length: 13
j_call: TRBJ2-5
v_call: TRBV7-2
clone_size: .
cdr3_aa: CASSSGGPETQYF
cdr3_nt: TGTGCCAGCAGCTCGGGGGGGCCGGAGACCCAGTACTTC

d_call: TRBD1
cdr3_length: 16
j_call: TRBJ2-5
v_call: TRBV10-3
clone_size: .
cdr3_aa: CAISETNQDRVETQYF
cdr3_nt: TGTGCCATCAGTGAGACCAATCAGGACAGGGTGGAGACCCAGTACTTC

d_call: TRBD1
cdr3_length: 15
j_call: TRBJ2-3
v_call: TRBV7-2
clone_size: .
cdr3_aa: CASSPRTGSTDTQYF
cdr3_nt: TGTGCCAGCAGCCCGAGGACAGGGAGCACAGATACGCAGTATTTT

d_call: .
cdr3_length: 13
j_call: TRBJ1-1
v_call: TRBV29-1
clone_size: .
cdr3_aa: CSVEVDGGTEAFF
cdr3_nt: TGCAGCGTTGAAGTTGACGGAGGGACTGAAGCTTTCTTT

d_call: .
cdr3_length: 14
j_call: TRBJ1-4
v_call: TRBV9
clone_size: .
cdr3_aa: CASSVGSEGEKLFF
cdr3_nt: TGTGCCAGCAGCGTGGGGTCCGAGGGAGAAAAACTGTTTTTT

d_call: TRBD1
cdr3_length: 18
j_call: TRBJ2-7
v_call: TRBV15
clone_size: .
cdr3_aa: CATSRDWAGTGVSYEQYF
cdr3_nt: TGTGCCACCAGCAGAGATTGGGCCGGGACAGGGGTCTCCTACGAGCAGTACTTC

d_call: TRBD2
cdr3_length: 17
j_call: TRBJ2-7
v_call: TRBV30
clone_size: .
cdr3_aa: CAWSADLRLAGGDEQYF
cdr3_nt: TGTGCCTGGAGTGCCGACCTAAGACTAGCGGGAGGGGACGAGCAGTACTTC

d_call: .
cdr3_length: 14
j_call: TRBJ2-1
v_call: TRBV7-2
clone_size: .
cdr3_aa: CASSLATGVNEQFF
cdr3_nt: TGTGCCAGCAGCTTAGCAACGGGAGTGAATGAGCAGTTCTTC